These 32 T cell receptor beta chains share one sample of origin, sequenced in a study of shared clonotypes between healthy human individuals. Repertoires were generated with immunoSEQ multiplex PCR, while TCRdb's copy carries only in-frame clones and drops some. This table holds roughly 330,000 clones, roughly 70% found once. The specimen sequenced was memory CD4+ T cells sorted from blood. Subset noted: CD45RA-negative fraction. These receptors came from a man under 40 in good health.

The rearrangement uses TRBV2 and TRBJ1-1, with a possible D match to TRBD1 (5 bases). CDR1 is SNHLY and CDR2 is FYNNEI in the germline V gene. CDR3 length: 12 amino acids. V was trimmed by 4 bases and J by 11 bases, leaving 14 bases between them. CDR3 coding DNA: TGTGCCAGCAGTGTTTCTGGCAGGGACGCTTTCTTT. It specifies CASSVSGRDAFF.

V usage is TRBV9 and J usage is TRBJ2-1; D remains unclear. This CDR3 spans 15 amino acids. Germline CDR1 SGDLS, CDR2 YYNGEE. Deletions cut 2 bases from V and 5 bases from J, with 14 bases between. The DNA of the CDR3 is TGTGCCAGCAGCGTGTTCGACAACAACAACAATGAGCAGTTCTTC. Its translation: CASSVFDNNNNEQFF.

The rearrangement uses TRBV5-4 and TRBJ1-2, with D hard to call. Germline CDR1 and CDR2: SGHNT and YYREEE (reference sequence). The V and J ends lost 1 base and 2 bases respectively, with 9 bases between them. The length of the CDR3 is 14 residues. DNA for the CDR3: TGTGCCAGCAGCTTGAGTGGAGACAACTATGGCTACACCTTC. It specifies CASSLSGDNYGYTF.

A single count supports this clone. CDR3 DNA sequence: TGTGCCAGCAGTAGAAAGGGGTATAGGGATACGCAGTATTTT. As protein: CASSRKGYRDTQYF. This chain links TRBV28 with TRBJ2-3; D might be TRBD1 (5 bases). Germline values: CDR1 MDHEN, CDR2 SYDVKM. V lost 5 bases, J lost 6 bases, and 15 bases lay in between. There are 14 residues in the CDR3.

The chain recombines TRBV18 with TRBJ2-3, with D uncertain. Germline assignment: CDR1 KGHSH and CDR2 LQKENI. Trimming took 8 bases from V and 8 from J, leaving 17 bases between them. CDR3 length: 13 amino acids. CDR3 sequence (DNA): TGTGCCAGCACCGAGAAGGGTCTTAGTACGCAGTATTTT. Protein: CASTEKGLSTQYF. The full variable domain, with the rest looked up from reference TRBV18 and TRBJ2-3, is NAGVMQNPRHLVRRRGQEARLRCSPMKGHSHVYWYRQLPEEGLKFMVYLQKENIIDESGMPKERFSAEFPKEGPSILRIQQVVRGDSAAYFCASTEKGLSTQYFGPGTRLTVL.

This clone was counted only a few times. The chain employs TRBV2 and TRBJ1-4; D ambiguous. V dropped 7 bases and J dropped 8 bases, with 17 bases sitting between them. This CDR3 has 14 residues. Germline V CDR1 and CDR2: SNHLY, FYNNEI. CDR3 sequence: CASKGNPLGEKLFF. The CDR3 region has the DNA TGTGCCAGCAAGGGTAACCCTCTGGGAGAAAAACTGTTTTTT.

The chain combines TRBV11-1 with TRBJ2-5; D remains unclear. CDR3 length: 11 amino acids. Germline CDR1 and CDR2: SGHAT and FQDESV (reference sequence). Trimming took 1 base from V and 5 from J, leaving 2 bases between them. The CDR3 reads CASSLEETQYF. CDR3 coding DNA: TGTGCCAGCAGCTTAGAGGAGACCCAGTACTTC.

As regards this clone: One end of the junction does not line up with germline, which may come from a read error. The chain employs TRBV5-1 and TRBJ2-1; TRBD1 aligns across 10 bases. CDR1 SGHRS and CDR2 YFSETQ come from the germline V gene. The CDR3 loop spans 15 amino acids. CDR3 sequence reads: CVSGLPGQGYNEQFF. The DNA for the CDR3 is TGCGTCAGCGGACTCCCGGGACAGGGGTACAATGAGCAGTTCTTC.

Comments on this clone: This sample includes further DNA sequences coding for the same CDR3. The chain combines TRBV11-2 with TRBJ2-1, with D uncertain. The CDR3 length is 13 residues. Trimming took off 1 base at V and 9 bases at J, with 10 bases between the two ends. Germline V gives CDR1 SGHAT, CDR2 FQNNGV. For the CDR3, the DNA is TGTGCCAGCAGCTTAGGGGGTCTCGGTGAGCAGTTCTTC. Residues: CASSLGGLGEQFF.

The chain recombines TRBV6-1 with TRBJ2-7; D is undetermined. The CDR3 is 12 amino acids. V lost 4 bases, J lost 7 bases, and 11 bases lay in between. CDR1 is MNHNS, CDR2 SASEGT, per germline. The CDR3 loop is CASSGTFWEQYF. DNA for the CDR3: TGTGCCAGCAGTGGGACCTTTTGGGAGCAGTACTTC.

V usage is TRBV29-1 and J usage is TRBJ2-5; no clear D. The V gene lost 7 bases and the J gene lost 1 base, with 7 bases spanning the gap. Germline V gene lookup returns CDR1 SQVTM and CDR2 ANQGSEA. CDR3 length equals 11 residues. CDR3 DNA sequence: TGCAGCGCCGGGTCCCAAGAGACCCAGTACTTC. This codes for CSAGSQETQYF.

This clone has just a few counts. The chain couples TRBV9 to TRBJ2-6, with D perhaps TRBD2 (5 bases). This CDR3 contains 16 residues. V lost 2 bases and J 4 bases, leaving 13 bases between the germline ends. Germline V gene lookup returns CDR1 SGDLS and CDR2 YYNGEE. CDR3 nucleotide sequence: TGTGCCAGCAGCGTCAGAGGGTTTGCGGGGGCCAACGTCCTGACTTTC. Its translation: CASSVRGFAGANVLTF.

This chain links TRBV11-2 with TRBJ1-4; 8 positions agree with TRBD1. Germline values: CDR1 SGHAT, CDR2 FQNNGV. CDR3 size: 15 residues. The J segment lost 7 bases and the V segment lost 5 bases, leaving 9 bases of the junction unmatched. CDR3 protein: CASSRAAQGGEKLFF. For the CDR3, the DNA is TGTGCCAGCAGCCGAGCCGCACAGGGGGGTGAAAAACTGTTTTTT.

The V call is TRBV18, the J call TRBJ1-1, with no clear D. Per the germline V gene, CDR1 is KGHSH and CDR2 is LQKENI. The CDR3 loop spans 14 amino acids. V was clipped by 1 base and J by 11 bases, with 17 bases between them. The CDR3 sequence is CASSPLRRGADAFF. The CDR3 DNA sequence: TGTGCCAGCTCACCACTACGGCGAGGCGCCGACGCTTTCTTT.

The chain joins TRBV10-3 to TRBJ1-1, with 12 bases fitting TRBD1. With 8 bases clipped from V and 4 bases from J, the junction kept 8 bases outside the gene matches. This CDR3 region has 15 residues. Germline CDR1 ENHRY, CDR2 SYGVKD. Here the CDR3 reads CAIYSGTGGGTEAFF. CDR3 DNA sequence: TGTGCCATCTATTCCGGGACAGGGGGCGGCACTGAAGCTTTCTTT.

The genes are TRBV19 and TRBJ1-1; no reliable D call. Germline CDR1 reads LNHDA; CDR2 reads SQIVND (reference sequence). V gave up 5 bases and J gave up 8 bases, with 9 bases separating them. The CDR3 consists of 11 residues. The CDR3 DNA reads TGTGCCAGTAGTTCCCTACTAGAAGCTTTCTTT. It specifies CASSSLLEAFF. Full variable domain (rest looked up from reference TRBV19 and TRBJ1-1): DGGITQSPKYLFRKEGQNVTLSCEQNLNHDAMYWYRQDPGQGLRLIYYSQIVNDFQKGDIAEGYSVSREKKESFPLTVTSAQKNPTAFYLCASSSLLEAFFGQGTRLTVV.

The genes are TRBV18 and TRBJ1-2; unclear D gene. The CDR3 contains 13 residues. Germline V gene lookup returns CDR1 KGHSH and CDR2 LQKENI. V lost 1 base and J 8 bases, leaving 11 bases between the germline ends. CDR3 DNA sequence: TGTGCCAGCTCACCACAGGGTTTCAAGGGCTACACCTTC. Protein product: CASSPQGFKGYTF.

The chain has TRBV7-3 and TRBJ2-2, with 8 bases that match TRBD1. CDR3 length: 16 amino acids. Germline CDR1 SGHTA, CDR2 FQGTGA. J gave up 2 bases and V 5 bases, and 7 bases lay outside the gene matches. CDR3 sequence reads: CASSAQGAKNTGELFF. In nucleotides, the CDR3 is TGTGCCAGCAGCGCCCAGGGGGCGAAAAACACCGGGGAGCTGTTTTTT.

The genes are TRBV27 and TRBJ1-1; weak D call: TRBD1 (5 bases). CDR1 and CDR2 from the germline V gene are MNHEY and SMNVEV (reference sequence). V lost 3 bases and J 4 bases, leaving 15 bases between the germline ends. This CDR3 has 15 residues. As DNA, the CDR3 is TGTGCCAGCAGTTTCGGGGCGGCGGGAGTCACTGAAGCTTTCTTT. Its protein product is CASSFGAAGVTEAFF.

The chain joins TRBV18 to TRBJ2-2, with 8 bases aligning to TRBD2. Germline CDR1 KGHSH, CDR2 LQKENI. The ends lost 3 bases at V and 1 base at J; junction bases unmatched: 7. This CDR3 has 17 residues. DNA of the CDR3: TGTGCCAGCTCACCGGCCGGGGGGGTCGTGAACACCGGGGAGCTGTTTTTT. Protein sequence: CASSPAGGVVNTGELFF.

The chain has TRBV19 and TRBJ2-3; 8 bases match TRBD1. V gave up 4 bases and J gave up 2 bases; unmatched junction bases: 2. Germline V lookup: CDR1 LNHDA, CDR2 SQIVND (reference sequence). The CDR3 has 14 residues. The CDR3 nucleotides are TGTGCCAGTAGTACAGGGGGCAACACAGATACGCAGTATTTT. This encodes CASSTGGNTDTQYF.

On this clone: Possible read error: a much larger clone is one base away. The rearrangement links TRBV9 to TRBJ2-1, with TRBD1 matching over 10 bases. Germline V gene data show CDR1 as SGDLS and CDR2 as YYNGEE. The CDR3 totals 21 residues. In nucleotides, the CDR3 is TGTGCAGAAAACCGGGACAGGGGACATGGCGGGGAAGTCCACTCCTACAATGAGCAGTTCTTC. This sequence encodes CAENRDRGHGGEVHSYNEQFF.

The chain is built from TRBV19 and TRBJ1-1; no reliable D call. The CDR3 is made up of 14 amino acids. The germline CDR1 and CDR2 sequences are LNHDA and SQIVND (reference sequence). V was shortened by 2 bases and J by 3 bases, with 10 bases between the two germline ends. The CDR3 DNA is TGTGCCAGTAGTATAATGGCCTGGGACACTGAAGCTTTCTTT. The encoded protein is CASSIMAWDTEAFF.

V is TRBV28 and J is TRBJ2-7, with D perhaps TRBD1 or TRBD2 (6 bases each). V lost 6 bases and J lost 2, with 14 bases in between. CDR1 MDHEN and CDR2 SYDVKM come from the germline V gene. The CDR3 runs 14 residues. Written as DNA, the CDR3 is TGTGCCAGCAGGGGGGGCCTCCTCCCCTACGAGCAGTACTTC. Amino acid sequence: CASRGGLLPYEQYF.

This chain joins TRBV10-3 and TRBJ2-3; D gene ambiguous. Germline CDR1 and CDR2: ENHRY and SYGVKD. This CDR3 has 12 amino acids. Trimming pared 5 bases from V and 3 bases from J, leaving 6 bases between. CDR3 protein: CAISIATDTQYF. The CDR3 bases are TGTGCCATCAGTATCGCTACAGATACGCAGTATTTT.

CDR3 in amino acids: CASSFGAGISGANVLTF. CDR3 nucleotide sequence: TGCGCCAGCAGCTTCGGGGCAGGCATCTCTGGGGCCAACGTCCTGACTTTC. The chain couples TRBV5-1 to TRBJ2-6, with D possibly called TRBD1 or TRBD2 (5 bases each). The CDR3 spans 17 residues. The V gene's germline CDR1 is SGHRS and CDR2 YFSETQ. V lost 2 bases, J lost 0 bases, and 12 bases lay in between.

The CDR3 spells CASSPSDRVYNEQFF. DNA of the CDR3: TGTGCCAGCTCACCCTCGGACAGGGTTTACAATGAGCAGTTCTTC. The chain is built from TRBV18 and TRBJ2-1; 8 nucleotides align to TRBD1. Germline CDR1 and CDR2: KGHSH and LQKENI. There are 15 residues in the CDR3. V was clipped by 3 bases and J by 4 bases; unmatched bases: 5.

V and J are TRBV29-1 and TRBJ2-2, with no clear D. The CDR3 totals 14 residues. Germline V CDR1 and CDR2: SQVTM, ANQGSEA. Trimming cost V 5 bases and J 1 base, with 11 bases left between them. This CDR3 is CSVLRALNTGELFF. In DNA form, the CDR3 reads TGCAGCGTTCTTCGGGCTCTGAACACCGGGGAGCTGTTTTTT.

The V call is TRBV6-5, the J call TRBJ2-7; 12 bases align to TRBD2. Germline V lookup: CDR1 MNHEY, CDR2 SVGAGI. The CDR3 is 15 amino acids. Trimming took 4 bases from V and 7 from J; bases not matched to a gene: 8. DNA for the CDR3: TGTGCCAGCAGTTCACCTAGCGGGAGGGATCGGGAGCAGTACTTC. Its translation is CASSSPSGRDREQYF.

The chain joins TRBV30 to TRBJ2-2; D is possibly TRBD1 (5 bases). CDR1 GTSNPN and CDR2 SVGIG come from the germline V gene (reference sequence). Between the trimmed V and J ends, which lost 7 bases and 6 bases, there was a span of 18 bases. The CDR3 consists of 14 residues. CDR3 sequence reads: CASQGSSFAGELFF. CDR3 in DNA: TGTGCCTCCCAGGGATCGAGTTTCGCCGGGGAGCTGTTTTTT.

Concerning this clone itself: With a much larger clone just one base away, this may be a read error. The V gene is TRBV28, the J gene TRBJ1-1; D remains ambiguous. V lost 2 bases to trimming and J lost 0 bases, with 1 base between them. This CDR3 region has 12 residues. Germline CDR1 is MDHEN and CDR2 is SYDVKM. The CDR3 DNA is TGTGCCAGCAGTTTAATGAACACTGAAGCTTTCTTT. This sequence encodes CASSLMNTEAFF.

The chain has TRBV14 and TRBJ2-2, with no clear D. Germline V lookup: CDR1 SGHDN, CDR2 FVKESK. The germline V and J ends were trimmed by 3 bases and 2 bases, with 7 bases remaining between them. There are 14 residues in the CDR3. DNA of the CDR3: TGTGCCAGCAGCCAGCGGACCAACACCGGGGAGCTGTTTTTT. Its protein is CASSQRTNTGELFF.